This T cell receptor (beta chain) was documented in a study of Graves' ophthalmopathy and Graves' hyperthyroidism. Study-level results: Ophthalmopathy was separated from stable hyperthyroidism by a 13-signature model with about 86% sensitivity and about 79% specificity. Blood also contained most of the expanded thyroid clonotypes above 0.001 frequency.

This clonotype was counted many times. Its antigen remains unknown. V lost 10 bases to trimming and J lost 0 bases, with 15 bases between them. This CDR3 contains 14 residues. Germline CDR1 is MDHEN and CDR2 is SYDVKM. Amplification of the TCR beta CDR3 regions used RNA transcripts (as template). Scientists carried out first-round RT-PCR using HTBI primers and then a second-round multiplex PCR. In TCRdb, the multiplex PCR reads were re-called with MiXCR into one record per CDR3 protein. The sample has 150,000 to 200,000 distinct CDR3 sequences; approximately 38% are singletons. Among the exclusions were patients with other autoimmune diseases, uncontrolled infections, pregnancy or lactation. About 10 ml of fresh blood yielded the PBMCs by density gradient.

The V gene is TRBV28, the J gene TRBJ1-1, with D uncertain. The TCR comes from a woman aged 40 to 50 with Graves' ophthalmopathy. Sequencing was done on a sample of peripheral blood. The CDR3 nucleotides are TGTGCCATCGGCGGGAAAGGGATGAACACTGAAGCTTTCTTT. This gives the protein CAIGGKGMNTEAFF.